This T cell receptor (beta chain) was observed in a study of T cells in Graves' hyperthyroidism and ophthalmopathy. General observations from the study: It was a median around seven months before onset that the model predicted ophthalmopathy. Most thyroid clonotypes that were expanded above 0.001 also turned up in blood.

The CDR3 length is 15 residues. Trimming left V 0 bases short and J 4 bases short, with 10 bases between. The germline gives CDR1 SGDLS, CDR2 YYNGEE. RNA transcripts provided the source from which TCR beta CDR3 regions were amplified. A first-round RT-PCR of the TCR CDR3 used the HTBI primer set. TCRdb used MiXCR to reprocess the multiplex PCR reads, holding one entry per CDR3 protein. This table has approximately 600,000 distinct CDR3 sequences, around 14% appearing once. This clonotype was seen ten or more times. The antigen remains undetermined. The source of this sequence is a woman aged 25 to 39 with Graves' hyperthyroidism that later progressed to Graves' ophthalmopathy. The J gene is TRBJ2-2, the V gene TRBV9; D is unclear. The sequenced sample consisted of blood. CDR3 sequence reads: CASSVDLGSTGELFF. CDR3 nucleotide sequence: TGTGCCAGCAGCGTAGATCTAGGCAGCACCGGGGAGCTGTTTTTT.